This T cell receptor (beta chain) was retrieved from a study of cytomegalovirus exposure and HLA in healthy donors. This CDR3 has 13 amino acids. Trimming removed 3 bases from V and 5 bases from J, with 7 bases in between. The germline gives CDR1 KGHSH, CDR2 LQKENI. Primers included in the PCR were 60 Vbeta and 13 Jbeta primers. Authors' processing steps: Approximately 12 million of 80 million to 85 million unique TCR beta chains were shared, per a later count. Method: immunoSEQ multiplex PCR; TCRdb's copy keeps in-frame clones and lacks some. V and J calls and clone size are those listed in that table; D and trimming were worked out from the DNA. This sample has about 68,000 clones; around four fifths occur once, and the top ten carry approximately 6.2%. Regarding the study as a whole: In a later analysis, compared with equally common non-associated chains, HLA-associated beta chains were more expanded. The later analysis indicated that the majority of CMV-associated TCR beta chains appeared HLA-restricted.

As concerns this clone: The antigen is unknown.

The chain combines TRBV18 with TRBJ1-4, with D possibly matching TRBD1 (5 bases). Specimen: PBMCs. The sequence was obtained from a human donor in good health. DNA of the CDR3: TGTGCCAGCTCACCCCACAGGAATGAAAAACTGTTTTTT. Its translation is CASSPHRNEKLFF.